These T cell receptor beta chains were read from a single sample in a study of T cells in Graves' hyperthyroidism and ophthalmopathy. Each CDR3 protein gets one entry after TCRdb re-called the multiplex PCR reads with MiXCR. The data show roughly 660,000 distinct CDR3 sequences, 15% to 20% seen once. The sample was blood. The source of these receptors is a man aged 45 to 65 with Graves' hyperthyroidism. The CDR3 runs from the conserved cysteine through the conserved F or W. D genes are given only for firm matches. The listing skips clone size in some rows; elsewhere it reads once, few, many or a size class.

j_call	clone_size	v_call	d_call	cdr3_aa	cdr3_nt
TRBJ1-3	many	TRBV12-3/TRBV12-4	TRBD1	CASSFQQGAKGNTIYF	TGTGCCAGCAGTTTTCAACAGGGGGCGAAAGGAAACACCATATATTTT
TRBJ2-1	many	TRBV11-2	-	CASSLARFDQFF	TGTGCCAGCAGCTTAGCCCGATTTGATCAGTTCTTC
TRBJ2-2	-	TRBV7-9	-	CASSLRVGDGNTGELFF	TGTGCCAGCAGCTTACGGGTAGGGGACGGAAACACCGGGGAGCTGTTTTTT
TRBJ2-3	many	TRBV27	TRBD2	CASSLWGGGTDTQYF	TGTGCCAGCAGTTTATGGGGGGGAGGCACAGATACGCAGTATTTT
TRBJ1-2	-	TRBV20-1	-	CSARDRGGKNYGYTF	TGCAGTGCTAGAGATCGGGGCGGCAAGAACTATGGCTACACCTTC
TRBJ2-7	-	TRBV10-2	-	CASSAAGHRLSEQYF	TGCGCCAGCAGTGCGGCGGGACATCGCCTTTCCGAGCAGTACTTC
TRBJ2-7	few	TRBV19	-	CASRDGGGGAYEQYF	TGTGCCAGTAGGGACGGGGGTGGCGGAGCCTACGAGCAGTACTTC
TRBJ2-1	few	TRBV28	-	CASSARGDFRNEQFF	TGTGCCAGCAGTGCTAGGGGGGATTTTAGGAATGAGCAGTTCTTC
TRBJ1-5	many	TRBV2	TRBD1	CASSDWDRVNQPQHF	TGTGCCAGCAGTGATTGGGACAGGGTCAATCAGCCCCAGCATTTT
TRBJ1-1	many	TRBV28	-	CASTVGTPGRTEAFF	TGTGCCAGCACCGTAGGGACACCAGGTCGGACTGAAGCTTTCTTT
TRBJ1-1	many	TRBV18	-	CASSPLKVGEAFF	TGTGCCAGCTCACCACTTAAGGTGGGTGAAGCTTTCTTT
TRBJ2-1	-	TRBV6-1	-	CASSPVTRQGSGEQFF	TGTGCCAGCTCTCCGGTTACCCGGCAGGGGTCCGGTGAGCAGTTCTTC
TRBJ2-7	-	TRBV20-1	TRBD2	CSAGRTSGTSYEQYF	TGCAGTGCTGGAAGGACTAGCGGGACCTCCTACGAGCAGTACTTC
TRBJ1-1	many	TRBV5-5	-	CASSLRVANTEAFF	TGTGCCAGCAGCTTGCGGGTTGCGAACACTGAAGCTTTCTTT
TRBJ2-3	few	TRBV7-6	-	CASSLDDSMQDTQYF	TGTGCCAGCAGCTTAGATGATAGCATGCAGGATACGCAGTATTTT
TRBJ1-2	many	TRBV6-6	-	CASSYSRGSGSNYGYTF	TGTGCCAGCAGTTACTCACGAGGTTCGGGATCGAACTATGGCTACACCTTC
TRBJ1-3	few	TRBV19	-	CASCGVGQSSGNTIYF	TGTGCCAGTTGCGGAGTAGGACAGAGCTCTGGAAACACCATATATTTT
TRBJ2-7	-	TRBV3-1	-	CASSRPGPYEQYF	TGTGCCAGCAGCCGGCCAGGCCCCTACGAGCAGTACTTC
TRBJ2-1	many	TRBV27	-	CASSLGSTNEQFF	TGTGCCAGCAGTCTCGGATCTACCAATGAGCAGTTCTTC
TRBJ1-1	many	TRBV28	-	CASSLLGTTSQEAFF	TGTGCCAGCAGTTTACTGGGGACCACCTCTCAAGAAGCTTTCTTT
TRBJ2-1	-	TRBV6-1	-	CASSGTEDEQFF	TGTGCCAGCAGTGGAACTGAGGATGAGCAGTTCTTC
TRBJ1-2	many	TRBV2	-	CASSAITGSPFTF	TGTGCCAGCAGTGCTATAACAGGGAGTCCCTTCACCTTC
TRBJ1-4	-	TRBV6-1	-	CASRYSDGFNEKLFF	TGTGCCAGCCGATATTCTGACGGATTTAATGAAAAACTGTTTTTT
TRBJ2-3	once	TRBV27	-	CASRSLTGGTDTQYF	TGTGCCAGCAGATCCCTAACGGGAGGCACAGATACGCAGTATTTT
TRBJ2-7	-	TRBV13	-	CASSSNGQRSYEQYF	TGTGCCAGCAGCTCAAACGGACAGCGCTCCTACGAGCAGTACTTC
TRBJ1-6	many	TRBV27	TRBD1	CASSFGTGNSPLHF	TGTGCCAGCAGTTTTGGGACAGGAAATTCACCCCTCCACTTT
TRBJ2-2	-	TRBV27	-	CASRSNRFANTGELFF	TGTGCCAGCAGATCAAACAGGTTCGCGAACACCGGGGAGCTGTTTTTT
TRBJ2-5	-	TRBV24-1	TRBD1	CATSDRLTGLERETQYF	TGTGCCACCAGTGACCGCCTGACAGGGCTAGAACGAGAGACCCAGTACTTC
TRBJ2-1	many	TRBV28	-	CASSLRQGGREQFF	TGTGCCAGCAGTTTAAGGCAGGGCGGTAGGGAGCAGTTCTTC
TRBJ2-3	many	TRBV20-1	TRBD2	CSARSTIIQREGDTQYF	TGCAGTGCTAGAAGCACTATTATCCAGCGGGAGGGAGATACGCAGTATTTT
TRBJ1-1	-	TRBV6-1	-	CASSPDRRAEAFF	TGTGCCAGCAGTCCTGACAGGCGGGCTGAAGCTTTCTTT
TRBJ2-3	-	TRBV7-9	-	CASSLYGAVADTQYF	TGTGCCAGCAGCTTGTATGGGGCCGTCGCAGATACGCAGTATTTT
TRBJ2-7	-	TRBV19	TRBD2	CASSFRLAAEQYF	TGTGCCAGTAGTTTCAGACTAGCGGCCGAGCAGTACTTC
TRBJ1-1	many	TRBV7-2	-	CASSFQGSHTEAFF	TGTGCCAGCAGCTTCCAGGGAAGTCACACTGAAGCTTTCTTT
TRBJ2-7	-	TRBV27	-	CASSTYPSSYEQYF	TGTGCCAGCAGTACCTACCCGAGCTCCTACGAGCAGTACTTC
TRBJ2-1	few	TRBV27	TRBD1	CATGGLSHYNEQFF	TGTGCCACAGGGGGTCTCTCCCACTACAATGAGCAGTTCTTC
TRBJ2-2	many	TRBV6-1	-	CASSPGTGELFF	TGTGCCAGCAGTCCAGGGACCGGGGAGCTGTTTTTT
TRBJ1-1	few	TRBV5-6	-	CASSETTGYTEAFF	TGTGCCAGCAGCGAAACAACGGGGTACACTGAAGCTTTCTTT
TRBJ1-4	many	TRBV6-1	TRBD1	CASNIGGADEKLFF	TGTGCCAGCAACATAGGGGGCGCGGATGAAAAACTGTTTTTT
TRBJ1-5	many	TRBV15	-	CATSSRSGDFNQPQHF	TGTGCCACCAGCAGTCGATCAGGGGACTTCAATCAGCCCCAGCATTTT
TRBJ2-5	many	TRBV7-2	TRBD2	CASSYQMGGPETQYF	TGTGCCAGCAGCTACCAGATGGGAGGGCCGGAAACCCAGTACTTC
TRBJ1-1	many	TRBV11-2	-	CASSHGSFAAFF	TGTGCCAGCAGCCACGGGAGTTTCGCAGCTTTCTTT
TRBJ2-7	few	TRBV28	-	CASSGSTYEQYF	TGTGCCAGTTCGGGCAGCACCTACGAGCAGTACTTC
TRBJ2-7	many	TRBV29-1	-	CSVELAQRSSYEQYF	TGCAGCGTTGAGTTAGCGCAGAGGAGCTCCTACGAGCAGTACTTC
TRBJ2-1	-	TRBV24-1	TRBD2	CATSDIGLAGVRNEQFF	TGTGCCACCAGTGATATAGGGCTAGCGGGAGTTCGGAATGAGCAGTTCTTC
TRBJ1-2	many	TRBV29-1	-	CSALGSWGLDGYTF	TGCAGCGCGTTGGGTTCGTGGGGGCTCGACGGCTACACCTTC
TRBJ2-1	few	TRBV25-1	-	CASSWGAGLNEQFF	TGTGCCAGCAGCTGGGGGGCAGGGTTAAATGAGCAGTTCTTC
TRBJ2-2	-	TRBV20-1	-	CSAPSSSENTGELFF	TGCAGTGCGCCATCGTCTAGCGAAAACACCGGGGAGCTGTTTTTT
TRBJ2-2	few	TRBV5-1	-	CASSLAASNTGELFF	TGCGCCAGCAGCTTGGCGGCCTCGAACACCGGGGAGCTGTTTTTT
TRBJ2-1	many	TRBV28	-	CASSLEGTNNEQFF	TGTGCCAGCAGCTTAGAGGGGACCAACAATGAGCAGTTCTTC
TRBJ2-5	many	TRBV29-1	-	CSVEDYRETQYF	TGCAGCGTTGAAGATTACCGAGAGACCCAGTACTTC
TRBJ2-1	few	TRBV5-1	TRBD2	CASSLGVWSGRYNEQFF	TGCGCCAGCAGCTTGGGAGTTTGGAGCGGGAGGTACAATGAGCAGTTCTTC
TRBJ2-3	-	TRBV5-4	-	CASSRDRETGVDTQYF	TGTGCCAGCAGCCGGGACCGTGAGACGGGAGTAGATACGCAGTATTTT
TRBJ2-1	-	TRBV12-3/TRBV12-4	-	CASSFESIGYNEQFF	TGTGCCAGCAGTTTCGAGAGTATTGGATACAATGAGCAGTTCTTC